The 22 T cell receptor beta chains listed next were all sequenced from one sample in a study of CD8+ T cells in alopecia areata. Extracted from the samples, RNA was reverse transcribed into cDNA to serve as the sequencing template. The table came from immunoSEQ multiplex PCR; TCRdb's copy has only in-frame clones and leaves some out. The data contain about 210,000 clones, approximately 47% of them seen just once; the ten biggest clones take up roughly 2.8%. The treatment here: oral pan-JAK inhibitor, 5-10 mg twice daily. Sequenced material: CD4+ T cells sorted from blood, taken around week 37, from a patient treated with tofacitinib. The receptors here all came from a human donor with alopecia areata.

In this sample, this clone turned up a few times. The chain has TRBV9 and TRBJ2-3; 9 bases align to TRBD2. CDR3 length: 15 residues. The J segment lost 1 base and the V segment lost 4 bases, leaving 4 bases of the junction unmatched. The germline V gene has CDR1 SGDLS and CDR2 YYNGEE. DNA for the CDR3: TGTGCCAGCAGCTTACGGACTAGCGGCACAGATACGCAGTATTTT. Amino acid sequence: CASSLRTSGTDTQYF.

The chain combines TRBV29-1 with TRBJ1-1; D gene uncertain. The CDR3 consists of 11 residues. V was trimmed by 4 bases and J by 11 bases, leaving 14 bases between them. Germline assignment: CDR1 SQVTM and CDR2 ANQGSEA. The CDR3 DNA reads TGCAGCGTTGGGATTTCCGGACGGGCTTTCTTT. It codes for CSVGISGRAFF.

The genes are TRBV7-3 and TRBJ2-3, with D tentatively TRBD1 (6 bases). Germline values: CDR1 SGHTA, CDR2 FQGTGA. The CDR3 sequence is 13 residues long. Trimming left V 5 bases short and J 8 bases short, with 14 bases between. The CDR3, as DNA: TGTGCCAGCAGCGCTTCACAGGGTGCTACGCAGTATTTT. Amino acid sequence: CASSASQGATQYF.

In its sample, this clone was seen a few times. The same CDR3 is also encoded by other DNA sequences in this sample. V is TRBV5-1 and J is TRBJ2-5, with D uncertain. CDR3 length: 12 residues. Germline V gene sequence: CDR1 SGHRS, CDR2 YFSETQ. V lost 0 bases to trimming and J lost 5 bases, with 5 bases between them. In DNA, the CDR3 is TGCGCCAGCAGCTTGGCCCGGGAGACCCAGTACTTC. Translation: CASSLARETQYF.

The gene calls are TRBV4-3 and TRBJ2-7; 7 positions agree with TRBD2. CDR1 LGHNA and CDR2 YSLEER come from the germline V gene. The CDR3 is 15 amino acids. J gave up 0 bases and V 2 bases, and 4 bases lay outside the gene matches. The CDR3 nucleotides read TGCGCCAGCAGCCAAAACAGCGGGAACTCCTACGAGCAGTACTTC. Translation gives CASSQNSGNSYEQYF.

This clone was observed a handful of times. The chain links TRBV7-9 to TRBJ2-3, with D possibly TRBD1 on 6 matching bases. The germline V and J ends were trimmed by 4 bases and 4 bases, with 18 bases remaining between them. In germline, CDR1 is SEHNR, CDR2 FQNEAQ (reference sequence). This CDR3 has 16 residues. The CDR3 bases are TGTGCCAGCAGCTACGGCGCCAGGGGACGGTCAGATACGCAGTATTTT. Translated: CASSYGARGRSDTQYF.

This clone turned up a few times. The rearrangement joins TRBV2 to TRBJ2-1; 7 nucleotides match TRBD2. The trim removed 8 bases at V and 10 bases at J, leaving 17 bases unmatched. Per germline, CDR1 SNHLY and CDR2 FYNNEI. This CDR3 has 15 residues. The CDR3 protein is CASGPEGSGYSEQFF. The CDR3, as DNA: TGTGCCAGCGGACCAGAGGGTAGCGGGTACAGCGAGCAGTTCTTC.

The rearrangement links TRBV29-1 to TRBJ2-7; 9 bases are a match to TRBD2. There are 17 residues in the CDR3. Per the germline V gene, CDR1 is SQVTM and CDR2 is ANQGSEA. V gave up 6 bases and J gave up 9 bases; unmatched junction bases: 24. Written as DNA, the CDR3 is TGCAGCGTGGCCGCGACTAGCGGTCGAGGCACCAGGGACGGGCAGTACTTC. Encoded protein: CSVAATSGRGTRDGQYF.

This sequence joins TRBV4-1 and TRBJ2-7; no clear D. Trimming took off 3 bases at V and 3 bases at J, with 15 bases between the two ends. Germline V gene data show CDR1 as MGHRA and CDR2 as YSYEKL. This CDR3 is built from 15 residues. CDR3 sequence reads: CASSQDLTGYYEQYF. For the CDR3, the DNA is TGCGCCAGCAGCCAGGATCTGACTGGATACTACGAGCAGTACTTC.

This clone was seen ten or more times. Other DNA sequences in the same sample also yield this CDR3. J is TRBJ2-3 and V is TRBV29-1; D ambiguous. Trimming pared 7 bases from V and 0 bases from J, leaving 14 bases between. CDR3 length: 14 amino acids. Germline loops: CDR1 SQVTM, CDR2 ANQGSEA. CDR3 amino acids: CSARPGLSTDTQYF. The CDR3 region has the DNA TGCAGCGCCCGGCCTGGGCTCAGCACAGATACGCAGTATTTT.

A few counts support this clone. This sequence joins TRBV30 and TRBJ1-2; possibly TRBD1 for D (5 bases). V lost 0 bases, J lost 3 bases, and 8 bases lay in between. Germline values: CDR1 GTSNPN, CDR2 SVGIG (reference sequence). The CDR3 extends over 13 amino acids. CDR3 loop: CAWSVQGDYGYTF. The DNA for the CDR3 is TGTGCCTGGAGTGTTCAGGGCGACTATGGCTACACCTTC. Complete variable domain (other parts from reference TRBV30 and TRBJ1-2): SQTIHQWPATLVQPVGSPLSLECTVEGTSNPNLYWYRQAAGRGLQLLFYSVGIGQISSEVPQNLSASRPQDRQFILSSKKLLLSDSGFYLCAWSVQGDYGYTFGSGTRLTVV.

This clone was seen more than once but under ten times. The chain is built from TRBV28 and TRBJ2-5; the D call may be TRBD1 or TRBD2 (6 bases each). The J call is doubtful: the DNA matches TRBJ2-7 better. Germline V CDR1 and CDR2: MDHEN, SYDVKM. This CDR3 spans 14 amino acids. As DNA, the CDR3 is TGTGCCAGCAGTTTCACCGGGGGCGACTACGAGCAGTACTTC. Translating it yields CASSFTGGDYEQYF.

The chain employs TRBV30 and TRBJ1-2; D remains ambiguous. CDR1 is GTSNPN, CDR2 SVGIG, per germline (reference sequence). V was trimmed by 4 bases and J by 4 bases, leaving 7 bases between them. This CDR3 region has 11 residues. As DNA, the CDR3 is TGTGCCTGGACCGACACCTATGGCTACACCTTC. Amino acid sequence: CAWTDTYGYTF.

This clone showed up just a few times. This chain links TRBV7-2 with TRBJ2-3, with 11 nucleotides matching TRBD2. J gave up 2 bases and V 2 bases, and 3 bases lay outside the gene matches. From germline, CDR1 is SGHTA and CDR2 FQGNSA. The CDR3 consists of 16 residues. Here the CDR3 reads CASSLLAGGNTDTQYF. The CDR3 DNA reads TGTGCCAGCAGCTTACTAGCGGGAGGAAACACAGATACGCAGTATTTT.

This clone was seen a handful of times. V gene TRBV27 combines with J gene TRBJ1-2; D not resolved. The CDR3 length is 12 residues. Looked up from germline, CDR1 is MNHEY and CDR2 is SMNVEV (reference sequence). V lost 5 bases and J 3 bases, leaving 7 bases between the germline ends. Here the CDR3 DNA reads TGTGCCAGCAGTGGGGATTACTATGGCTACACCTTC. It translates to CASSGDYYGYTF.

The DNA of the CDR3 is TGTGCCAGCATCGTAGCGGCCGGGGGGGAGCAGTACTTC. Translated, it gives CASIVAAGGEQYF. This chain connects TRBV6-5 to TRBJ2-7, with TRBD2 matching 7 bases. Germline lookup yields CDR1 MNHEY and CDR2 SVGAGI. With V trimmed by 7 bases and J by 7 bases, 10 bases remained unmatched. The CDR3 loop spans 13 amino acids.

This chain uses TRBV15 with TRBJ2-7; TRBD2 matches at 7 bases. J lost 7 bases, V lost 4 bases, and 16 bases had no gene match. The length of the CDR3 is 16 residues. Germline-derived CDR1 and CDR2 are LNHNV and YYDKDF (reference sequence). The CDR3 coding sequence is TGTGCCACCAGCATCCACACCCTGGGGGAGCGGGGAGAGCAGTACTTC. Protein sequence: CATSIHTLGERGEQYF.

This clone has a handful of counts. CDR3 DNA: TGTGCCAGCTCACCCACCGGGGGGGCCGACACTGAAGCTTTCTTT. This translates into CASSPTGGADTEAFF. The chain couples TRBV18 to TRBJ1-1, with a weak D call TRBD1 (6 bases). This CDR3 comprises 15 residues. CDR1 KGHSH and CDR2 LQKENI come from the germline V gene. V was shortened by 3 bases and J by 3 bases, with 14 bases between the two germline ends.

There are a few counts of this clone. This CDR3 is also generated by other DNA sequences in the sample. The V call is TRBV2, the J call TRBJ2-3, with D perhaps matching TRBD2 (5 bases). The length of the CDR3 is 13 residues. The V gene's germline CDR1 is SNHLY and CDR2 FYNNEI. V was clipped by 8 bases and J by 4 bases, with 13 bases between them. The DNA for the CDR3 is TGTGCCAGCCGAGACTCCGGGGCAGATACGCAGTATTTT. Its translation: CASRDSGADTQYF.

This clone was picked up a small number of times. The rearrangement joins TRBV9 to TRBJ2-5, with D unresolved. Germline V gene lookup returns CDR1 SGDLS and CDR2 YYNGEE. V was trimmed by 3 bases and J by 1 base, leaving 13 bases between them. The CDR3 extends over 15 amino acids. The DNA for the CDR3 is TGTGCCAGCAGCGAGGCCCCCGGGCCCCAAGAGACCCAGTACTTC. It codes for CASSEAPGPQETQYF.

Of note for this clone: An end of the junction does not agree with germline; a read error may underlie this. V and J are TRBV4-1 and TRBJ2-3; D unresolved. The CDR3 has 16 amino acids. Germline V gene sequence: CDR1 MGHRA, CDR2 YSYEKL. DNA of the CDR3: TGTGCCAGCAGCCAACCTTCTAGAGGTGCTTCCTATACGCAGTATTTT. This gives the protein CASSQPSRGASYTQYF.

The chain recombines TRBV30 with TRBJ2-7; no clear D. Trimming cost V 3 bases and J 4 bases, with 19 bases left between them. The germline V gene encodes CDR1 GTSNPN and CDR2 SVGIG (reference sequence). CDR3 length: 15 amino acids. The CDR3 DNA follows: TGTGCCTGGAGCTTCCTGGGCAACGCCCGTTACGAGCAGTACTTC. This codes for CAWSFLGNARYEQYF.